The clone carrying this T cell receptor beta chain was recorded at least ten times. MiXCR, run by TCRdb on the 5' RACE reads, gives a single entry per CDR3 protein. The sample comprises about 300,000 distinct CDR3 sequences, around a tenth of which are singletons, and about a tenth rests with the top ten. This entry comes from a study of CD8 T cells in ankylosing spondylitis. CDR1 is DFQATT and CDR2 is SNEGSKA in the germline V gene (reference sequence). Trimming cost V 4 bases and J 5 bases, with 11 bases left between them. This CDR3 is 12 amino acids long. The source of this sequence is a female donor with ankylosing spondylitis or in good health (not recorded which). This chain links TRBV20-1 with TRBJ1-2; TRBD1 is a possible D gene (6 bases). Sequenced sample: blood, either unsorted or a sorted T cell fraction (not recorded which). CDR3 coding DNA: TGCAGTGCTACAACCGGGACATATGGCTACACCTTC. Its protein is CSATTGTYGYTF.